The clone carrying this TCR beta chain was picked up many times. The target antigen is unknown. The sample originates from a study of CD8 T cells in ankylosing spondylitis. General observations from the study: As for the disease-linked clones, they showed a CD8+ phenotype and occurred at relatively low frequencies in peripheral blood. There was reportedly significant enrichment of clones that were disease-linked in matched ankylosing spondylitis synovial fluid. Ankylosing spondylitis blood appeared to be characterized by a TCR beta motif of several highly homologous variants. Certain motif variants had earlier appeared in reactive arthritis synovial fluid and blood.

TCRdb analysed the 5' RACE reads with MiXCR anew, one entry per CDR3 protein. The sample has about 270,000 distinct CDR3 sequences; roughly a third are singletons. The sequenced sample was blood, either unsorted or a sorted T cell fraction (not recorded which). The TCR was taken from a male donor with ankylosing spondylitis or in good health (not recorded which).

The CDR3 region has the DNA TGCAGTGCTAGAGTGCTAGCGGGGGGCAACAATGAGCAGTTCTTC. Its protein is CSARVLAGGNNEQFF. This sequence joins TRBV20-1 and TRBJ2-1; 11 positions agree with TRBD2. This CDR3 region has 15 residues. Trimming cost V 1 base and J 5 bases; bases outside gene matches: 4. Per the germline V gene, CDR1 is DFQATT and CDR2 is SNEGSKA (reference sequence).